Shown below are 10 T cell receptor beta chains from a single sample sequenced in a study of CD8 T cells in ankylosing spondylitis. MiXCR, applied by TCRdb to the 5' RACE reads, yields one record per CDR3 protein. This sample has just over 300,000 distinct CDR3 sequences, with roughly 20% found just once. Source material: blood, either unsorted or a sorted T cell fraction (not recorded which). These receptors came from a female donor with ankylosing spondylitis or in good health (not recorded which).

This clonotype was counted between two and nine times. J is TRBJ2-1 and V is TRBV7-2, with 7 bases identical to TRBD2. This CDR3 spans 17 amino acids. J was trimmed by 2 bases and V by 2 bases; bases with no gene match: 9. CDR1 is SGHTA, CDR2 FQGNSA, per germline. As DNA, the CDR3 is TGTGCCAGCAGCTTACTGGGAGGGCCTTTGACCTACAATGAGCAGTTCTTC. Amino acids: CASSLLGGPLTYNEQFF. Full variable domain (outside the CDR3, taken from reference TRBV7-2 and TRBJ2-1): GAGVSQSPSNKVTEKGKDVELRCDPISGHTALYWYRQSLGQGLEFLIYFQGNSAPDKSGLPSDRFSAERTGGSVSTLTIQRTQQEDSAVYLCASSLLGGPLTYNEQFFGPGTRLTVL.

This clonotype was observed a few times. The rearrangement links TRBV4-3 to TRBJ2-1; D is possibly TRBD1 or TRBD2 (5 bases each). The CDR3 loop spans 16 amino acids. The V gene lost 1 base and the J gene lost 9 bases, with 19 bases spanning the gap. Germline values: CDR1 LGHNA, CDR2 YSLEER. CDR3 in amino acids: CASSQGSPGATGEQFF. The CDR3 DNA follows: TGCGCCAGCAGCCAAGGGTCTCCCGGGGCTACTGGTGAGCAGTTCTTC.

This clonotype showed up just once. This rearrangement joins TRBV12-3 or TRBV12-4 to TRBJ2-7; a possible D gene is TRBD2 (5 bases). The length of the CDR3 is 14 residues. The germline V and J ends were trimmed by 5 bases and 0 bases, with 11 bases remaining between them. The CDR3 nucleotides are TGTGCCAGCAGTATGTCCGGAGGCTCCTACGAGCAGTACTTC. Its translation is CASSMSGGSYEQYF.

There are a few counts of this clonotype. V and J are TRBV7-9 and TRBJ1-2, with D unclear. The CDR3 has 16 amino acids. Deletions cut 5 bases from V and 1 base from J, with 17 bases between. Germline loops: CDR1 SEHNR, CDR2 FQNEAQ (reference sequence). The CDR3 coding sequence is TGTGCCAGCAGCCTACGTCAGGCCGGGGTTAACTATGGCTACACCTTC. This translates into CASSLRQAGVNYGYTF.

This sequence joins TRBV9 and TRBJ2-1; D might be TRBD2 (5 bases). Germline values: CDR1 SGDLS, CDR2 YYNGEE. CDR3 size: 14 residues. V shed 4 bases and J shed 7 bases, with 15 bases lying between them. The DNA for the CDR3 is TGTGCCAGCAGCCCCCGGACTGGTCCAAATGAGCAGTTCTTC. Amino acid sequence: CASSPRTGPNEQFF.

V and J are TRBV9 and TRBJ2-1; tentatively, D is TRBD2 (5 bases). Germline CDR1 SGDLS, CDR2 YYNGEE. V gave up 0 bases and J gave up 6 bases, with 16 bases separating them. CDR3 length equals 16 residues. The CDR3 DNA reads TGTGCCAGCAGCGTAGCAGGCGGAGGCCTCGGCAATGAGCAGTTCTTC. Translating it yields CASSVAGGGLGNEQFF.

The chain recombines TRBV10-3 with TRBJ2-7; 10 bases line up with TRBD2. The CDR3 covers 13 residues. Germline V gene data show CDR1 as ENHRY and CDR2 as SYGVKD. The ends lost 9 bases at V and 4 bases at J; junction bases unmatched: 6. The CDR3 DNA sequence: TGTGCCATACGGACTAGCGGACAATACGAGCAGTACTTC. It is translated as CAIRTSGQYEQYF.

V gene TRBV7-2 combines with J gene TRBJ2-7, with 8 bases aligning to TRBD1. The CDR3 totals 14 residues. Germline CDR1 SGHTA, CDR2 FQGNSA. V shed 4 bases, J shed 4 bases, and the junction held 6 bases outside the gene matches. Here the CDR3 reads CASSSVDRAYEQYF. CDR3 nucleotide sequence: TGTGCCAGCAGCTCAGTGGACAGGGCTTACGAGCAGTACTTC.

The table lists this clonotype with a few counts. V is TRBV27 and J is TRBJ2-2; 10 bases match TRBD2. V gave up 6 bases and J gave up 5 bases; unmatched junction bases: 12. The length of the CDR3 is 17 residues. Germline values: CDR1 MNHEY, CDR2 SMNVEV (reference sequence). DNA for the CDR3: TGTGCCAGCAGGCAGGGAGCGGGAGGGCCGGGAACCGGGGAGCTGTTTTTT. Encoded protein: CASRQGAGGPGTGELFF.

The table lists this clonotype with a few counts. The chain has TRBV4-3 and TRBJ1-2; D ambiguous. The CDR3 runs 14 residues. Trimming shortened V by 4 bases and J by 5 bases, and 14 bases separated the two germline ends. Germline CDR1 LGHNA, CDR2 YSLEER. For the CDR3, the DNA is TGCGCCAGCAGCCTCCAAGTGGGTCCGTATGGCTACACCTTC. It is translated as CASSLQVGPYGYTF.